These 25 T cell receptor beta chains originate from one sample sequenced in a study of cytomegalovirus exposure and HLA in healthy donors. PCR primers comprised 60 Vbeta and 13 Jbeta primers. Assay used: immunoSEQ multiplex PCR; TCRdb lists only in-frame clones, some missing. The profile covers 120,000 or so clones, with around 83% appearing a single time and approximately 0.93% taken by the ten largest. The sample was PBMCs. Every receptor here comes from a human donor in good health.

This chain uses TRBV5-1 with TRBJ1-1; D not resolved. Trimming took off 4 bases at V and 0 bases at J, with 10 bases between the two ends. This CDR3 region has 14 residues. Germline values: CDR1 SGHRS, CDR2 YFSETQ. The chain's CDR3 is CASSVDGMNTEAFF. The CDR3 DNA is TGCGCCAGCAGCGTCGACGGGATGAACACTGAAGCTTTCTTT. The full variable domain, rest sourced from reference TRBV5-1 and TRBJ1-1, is KAGVTQTPRYLIKTRGQQVTLSCSPISGHRSVSWYQQTPGQGLQFLFEYFSETQRNKGNFPGRFSGRQFSNSRSEMNVSTLELGDSALYLCASSVDGMNTEAFFGQGTRLTVV.

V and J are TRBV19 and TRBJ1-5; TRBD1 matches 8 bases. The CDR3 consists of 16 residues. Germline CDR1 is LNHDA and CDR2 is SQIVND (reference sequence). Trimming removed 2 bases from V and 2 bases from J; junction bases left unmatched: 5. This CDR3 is CASSITPTGGNQPQHF. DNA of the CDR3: TGTGCCAGTAGTATAACCCCGACAGGGGGCAATCAGCCCCAGCATTTT.

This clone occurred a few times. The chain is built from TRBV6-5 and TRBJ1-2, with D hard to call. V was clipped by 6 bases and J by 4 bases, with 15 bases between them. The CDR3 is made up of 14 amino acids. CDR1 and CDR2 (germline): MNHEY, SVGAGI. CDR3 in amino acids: CASSQTRVSYGYTF. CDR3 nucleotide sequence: TGTGCCAGCAGCCAAACGAGGGTCTCCTATGGCTACACCTTC.

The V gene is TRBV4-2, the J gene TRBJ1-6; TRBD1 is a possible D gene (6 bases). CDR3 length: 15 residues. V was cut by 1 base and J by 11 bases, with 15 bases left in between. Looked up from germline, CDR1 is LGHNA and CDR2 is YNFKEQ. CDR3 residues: CASSQAAGEVAPLHF. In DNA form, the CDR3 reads TGTGCCAGCAGCCAAGCCGCAGGGGAAGTGGCACCCCTCCACTTT.

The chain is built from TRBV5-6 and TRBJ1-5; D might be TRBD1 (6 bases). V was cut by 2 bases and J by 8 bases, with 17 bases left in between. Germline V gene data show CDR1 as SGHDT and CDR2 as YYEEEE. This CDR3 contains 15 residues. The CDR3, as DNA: TGTGCCAGCAGCTTTTGGGGGCCCAAGAGGAAGCCCCAGCATTTT. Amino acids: CASSFWGPKRKPQHF.

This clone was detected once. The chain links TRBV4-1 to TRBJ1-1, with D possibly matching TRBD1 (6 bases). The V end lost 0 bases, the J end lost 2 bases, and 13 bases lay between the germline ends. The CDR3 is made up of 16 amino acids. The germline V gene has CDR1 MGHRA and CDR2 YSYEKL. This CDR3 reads CASSQDWDTLNTEAFF. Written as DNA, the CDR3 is TGCGCCAGCAGCCAAGATTGGGACACCTTAAACACTGAAGCTTTCTTT.

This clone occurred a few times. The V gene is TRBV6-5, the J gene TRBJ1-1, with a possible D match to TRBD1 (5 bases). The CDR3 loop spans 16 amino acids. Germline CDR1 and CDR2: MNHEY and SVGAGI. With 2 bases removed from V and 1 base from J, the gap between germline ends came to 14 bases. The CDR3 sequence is CASSYDAGRRNTEAFF. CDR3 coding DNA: TGTGCCAGCAGTTACGATGCGGGACGGCGGAACACTGAAGCTTTCTTT.

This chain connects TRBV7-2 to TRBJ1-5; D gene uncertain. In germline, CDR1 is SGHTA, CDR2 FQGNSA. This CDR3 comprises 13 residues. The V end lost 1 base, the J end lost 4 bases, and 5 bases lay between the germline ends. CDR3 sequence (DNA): TGTGCCAGCAGCTTAGACGGGAATCAGCCCCAGCATTTT. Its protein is CASSLDGNQPQHF.

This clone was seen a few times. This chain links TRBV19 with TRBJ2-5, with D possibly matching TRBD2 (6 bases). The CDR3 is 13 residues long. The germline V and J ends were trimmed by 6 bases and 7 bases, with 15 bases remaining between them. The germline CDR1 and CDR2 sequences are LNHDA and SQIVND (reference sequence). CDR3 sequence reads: CASREGEWGTQYF. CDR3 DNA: TGTGCCAGTAGGGAGGGCGAATGGGGGACCCAGTACTTC.

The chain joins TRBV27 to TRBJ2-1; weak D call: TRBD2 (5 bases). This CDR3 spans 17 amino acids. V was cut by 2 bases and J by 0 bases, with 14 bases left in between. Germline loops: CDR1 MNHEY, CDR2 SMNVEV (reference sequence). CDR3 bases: TGTGCCAGCAGTTTAAAGGATTGGAGGAGCTCCTACAATGAGCAGTTCTTC. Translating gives CASSLKDWRSSYNEQFF.

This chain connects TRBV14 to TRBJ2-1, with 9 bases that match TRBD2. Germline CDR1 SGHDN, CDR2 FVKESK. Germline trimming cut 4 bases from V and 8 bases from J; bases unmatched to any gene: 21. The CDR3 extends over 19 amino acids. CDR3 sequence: CASSPVRGGDFLRSDEQFF. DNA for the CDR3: TGTGCCAGCAGCCCAGTGCGGGGGGGAGATTTTTTGCGTAGCGATGAGCAGTTCTTC.

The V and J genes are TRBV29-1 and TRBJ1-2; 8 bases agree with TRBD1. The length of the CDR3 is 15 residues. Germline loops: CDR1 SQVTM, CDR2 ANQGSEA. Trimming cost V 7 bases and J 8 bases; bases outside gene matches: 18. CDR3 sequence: CSADVPTGEGGGYTF. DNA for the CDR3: TGCAGCGCCGACGTGCCGACAGGGGAGGGAGGCGGCTACACCTTC.

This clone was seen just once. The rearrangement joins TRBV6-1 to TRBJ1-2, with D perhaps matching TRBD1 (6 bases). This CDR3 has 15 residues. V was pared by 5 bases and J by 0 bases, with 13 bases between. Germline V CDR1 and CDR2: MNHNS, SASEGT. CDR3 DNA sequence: TGTGCCAGCAGTCAACAGGGTCCAGCTAACTATGGCTACACCTTC. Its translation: CASSQQGPANYGYTF.

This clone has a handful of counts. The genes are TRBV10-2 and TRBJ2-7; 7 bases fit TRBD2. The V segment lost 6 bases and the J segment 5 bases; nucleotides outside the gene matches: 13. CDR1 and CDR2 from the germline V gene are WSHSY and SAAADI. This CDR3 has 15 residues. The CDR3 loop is CASSDKTAGIHEQYF. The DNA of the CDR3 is TGCGCCAGCAGCGATAAGACAGCGGGGATCCACGAGCAGTACTTC.

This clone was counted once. The CDR3 region has the DNA TGTGCCAGCAGTGAAAACAGCCACCCCATGAACACTGAAGCTTTCTTT. It specifies CASSENSHPMNTEAFF. The chain employs TRBV2 and TRBJ1-1; D not resolved. CDR3 length equals 16 residues. Trimming stripped 2 bases from V and 0 bases from J, with 13 bases between. CDR1 SNHLY and CDR2 FYNNEI come from the germline V gene.

The CDR3 DNA sequence: TGTGCCAGCAGTGATACCCTACTATTTTCGGGACAGGGCTACAATGAGCAGTTCTTC. Its translation: CASSDTLLFSGQGYNEQFF. This chain links TRBV2 with TRBJ2-1, with 9 bases that match TRBD1. This CDR3 spans 19 amino acids. Per germline, CDR1 SNHLY and CDR2 FYNNEI. The J segment lost 3 bases and the V segment lost 3 bases, leaving 15 bases of the junction unmatched.

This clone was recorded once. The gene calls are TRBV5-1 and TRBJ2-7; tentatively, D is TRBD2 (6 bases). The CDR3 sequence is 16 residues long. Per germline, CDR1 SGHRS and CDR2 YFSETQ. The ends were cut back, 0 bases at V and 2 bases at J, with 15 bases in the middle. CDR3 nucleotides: TGCGCCAGCAGCTTGGAAACCTCGACTAGTGCCTACGAGCAGTACTTC. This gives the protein CASSLETSTSAYEQYF.

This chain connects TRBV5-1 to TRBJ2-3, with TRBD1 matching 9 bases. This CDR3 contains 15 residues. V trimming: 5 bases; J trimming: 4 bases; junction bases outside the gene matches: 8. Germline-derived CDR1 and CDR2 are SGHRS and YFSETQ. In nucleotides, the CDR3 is TGCGCCAGCAGTCCGGGGACAGGGAGCTCAGATACGCAGTATTTT. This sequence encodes CASSPGTGSSDTQYF.

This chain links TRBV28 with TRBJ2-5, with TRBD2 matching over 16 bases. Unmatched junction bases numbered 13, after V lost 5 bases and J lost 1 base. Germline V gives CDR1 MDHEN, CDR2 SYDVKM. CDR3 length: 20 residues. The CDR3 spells CASSNPGLAGGPEIQETQYF. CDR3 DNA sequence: TGTGCCAGCAGTAACCCGGGACTAGCGGGGGGGCCGGAGATCCAAGAGACCCAGTACTTC.

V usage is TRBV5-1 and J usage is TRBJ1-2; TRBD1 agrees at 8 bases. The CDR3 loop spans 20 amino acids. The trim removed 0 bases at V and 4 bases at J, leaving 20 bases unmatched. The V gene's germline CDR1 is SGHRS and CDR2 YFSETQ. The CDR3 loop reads CASSLAFNRDRSSRGYGYTF. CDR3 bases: TGCGCCAGCAGCTTGGCTTTCAACCGGGACAGGAGTTCCCGGGGCTATGGCTACACCTTC. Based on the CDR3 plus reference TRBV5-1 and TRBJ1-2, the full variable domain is KAGVTQTPRYLIKTRGQQVTLSCSPISGHRSVSWYQQTPGQGLQFLFEYFSETQRNKGNFPGRFSGRQFSNSRSEMNVSTLELGDSALYLCASSLAFNRDRSSRGYGYTFGSGTRLTVV.

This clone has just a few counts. The CDR3 protein is CASNAGGSSYEQYF. CDR3 in DNA: TGTGCCAGCAACGCGGGGGGGAGCTCCTACGAGCAGTACTTC. The genes are TRBV7-9 and TRBJ2-7, with 9 bases identical to TRBD2. The CDR3 runs to 14 residues. Losses at the gene ends were 7 bases for V and 0 bases for J; bases not matched to a gene: 4. Germline values: CDR1 SEHNR, CDR2 FQNEAQ (reference sequence).

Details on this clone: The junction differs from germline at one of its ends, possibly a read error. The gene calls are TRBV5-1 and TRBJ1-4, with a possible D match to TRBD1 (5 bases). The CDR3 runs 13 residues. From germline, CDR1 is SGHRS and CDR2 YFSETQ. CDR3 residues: CASSSGGERKLFF. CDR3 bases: TGTGCCAGCAGCTCGGGGGGGGAGAGGAAACTGTTTTTT.

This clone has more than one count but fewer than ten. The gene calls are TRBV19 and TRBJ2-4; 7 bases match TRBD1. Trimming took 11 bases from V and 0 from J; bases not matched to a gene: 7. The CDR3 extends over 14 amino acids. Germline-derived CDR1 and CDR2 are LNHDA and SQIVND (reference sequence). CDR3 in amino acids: CACTGELAKNIQYF. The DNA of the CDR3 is TGTGCCTGCACAGGGGAACTAGCCAAAAACATTCAGTACTTC.

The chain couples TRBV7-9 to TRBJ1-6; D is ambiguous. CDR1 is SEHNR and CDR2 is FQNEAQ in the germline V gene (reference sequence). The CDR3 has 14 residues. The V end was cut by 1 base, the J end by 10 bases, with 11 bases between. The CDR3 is CASSLERTSSPLHF. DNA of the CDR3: TGTGCCAGCAGCTTAGAACGGACTAGCTCACCCCTCCACTTT.

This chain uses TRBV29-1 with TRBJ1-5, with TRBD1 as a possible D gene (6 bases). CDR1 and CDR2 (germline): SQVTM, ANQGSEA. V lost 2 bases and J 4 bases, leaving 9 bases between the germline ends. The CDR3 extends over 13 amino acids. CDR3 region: CSVEIGGNQPQHF. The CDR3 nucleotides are TGCAGCGTTGAAATAGGGGGAAATCAGCCCCAGCATTTT.